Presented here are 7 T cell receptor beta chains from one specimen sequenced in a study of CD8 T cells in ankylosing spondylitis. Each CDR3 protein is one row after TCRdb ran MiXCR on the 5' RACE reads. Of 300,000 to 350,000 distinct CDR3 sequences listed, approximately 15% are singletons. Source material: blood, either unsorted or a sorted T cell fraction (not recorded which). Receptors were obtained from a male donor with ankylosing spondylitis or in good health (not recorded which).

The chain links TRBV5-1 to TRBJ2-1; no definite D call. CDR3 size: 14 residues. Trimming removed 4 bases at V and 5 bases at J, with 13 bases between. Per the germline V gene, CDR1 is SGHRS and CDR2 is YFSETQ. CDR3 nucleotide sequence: TGCGCCAGCAGCCCGGGTGGGTGGGACAATGAGCAGTTCTTC. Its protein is CASSPGGWDNEQFF.

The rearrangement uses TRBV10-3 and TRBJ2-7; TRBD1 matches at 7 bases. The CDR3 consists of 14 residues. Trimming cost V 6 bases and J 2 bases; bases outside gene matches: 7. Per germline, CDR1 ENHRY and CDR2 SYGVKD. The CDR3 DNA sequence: TGTGCCATCAGGGGTGGACAGGAGGCCTACGAGCAGTACTTC. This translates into CAIRGGQEAYEQYF.

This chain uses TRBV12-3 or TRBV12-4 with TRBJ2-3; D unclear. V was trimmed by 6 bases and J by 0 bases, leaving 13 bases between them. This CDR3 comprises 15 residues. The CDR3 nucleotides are TGTGCCAGCAGCCCGACGGACCGAAGCACAGATACGCAGTATTTT. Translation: CASSPTDRSTDTQYF.

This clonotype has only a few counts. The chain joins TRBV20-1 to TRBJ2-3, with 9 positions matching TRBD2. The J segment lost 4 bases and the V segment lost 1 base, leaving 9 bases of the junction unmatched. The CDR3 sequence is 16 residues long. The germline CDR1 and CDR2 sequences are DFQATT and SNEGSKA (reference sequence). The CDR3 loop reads CSARGGTSRLSDTQYF. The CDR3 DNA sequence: TGCAGTGCTAGAGGGGGGACTAGCCGACTATCAGATACGCAGTATTTT.

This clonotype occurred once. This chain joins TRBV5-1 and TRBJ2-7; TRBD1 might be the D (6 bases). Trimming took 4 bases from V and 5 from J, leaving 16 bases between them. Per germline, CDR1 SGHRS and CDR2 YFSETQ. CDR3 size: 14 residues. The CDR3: CASSDGTLVHEQYF. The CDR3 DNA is TGCGCCAGCAGCGACGGGACACTGGTCCACGAGCAGTACTTC.

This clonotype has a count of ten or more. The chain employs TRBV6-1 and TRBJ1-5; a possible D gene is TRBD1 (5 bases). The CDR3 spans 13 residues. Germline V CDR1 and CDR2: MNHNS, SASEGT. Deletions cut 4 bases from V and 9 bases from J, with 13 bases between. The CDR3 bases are TGTGCCAGCAGTGGGACCCATCAGGGGCCCCAGCATTTT. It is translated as CASSGTHQGPQHF.

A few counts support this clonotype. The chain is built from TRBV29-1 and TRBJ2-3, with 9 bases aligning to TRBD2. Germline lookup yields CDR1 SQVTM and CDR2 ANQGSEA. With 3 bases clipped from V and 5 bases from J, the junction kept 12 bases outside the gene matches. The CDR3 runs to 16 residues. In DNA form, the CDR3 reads TGCAGCGTTGATTCCCGGCGGGGGGGATCGAGAGATACGCAGTATTTT. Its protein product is CSVDSRRGGSRDTQYF.